These 26 T cell receptor beta chains originate from one sample sequenced in a study of shared clonotypes between healthy human individuals. The method was immunoSEQ multiplex PCR; TCRdb's version includes in-frame clones alone and lacks a portion of them. The sample yields over a million clones, more than 75% seen once. The specimen was memory CD4+ T cells from PBMCs. The subset here: CD45RA-negative fraction. The source of these receptors is a man aged 18 to 30 in good health. Some clones in this sample may be carry-over from other donors' samples.

This clone has just a few counts. The chain uses TRBV4-1 and TRBJ1-5; 9 bases map to TRBD1. Germline V lookup: CDR1 MGHRA, CDR2 YSYEKL. J was trimmed by 0 bases and V by 2 bases; bases with no gene match: 14. The CDR3 loop spans 20 amino acids. The CDR3 protein is CASSQKTRTGARYSNQPQHF. The CDR3 DNA is TGCGCCAGCAGCCAAAAAACTCGGACAGGGGCCCGGTATAGCAATCAGCCCCAGCATTTT.

J is TRBJ2-4 and V is TRBV19; D is unclear. V lost 5 bases and J lost 0, with 11 bases in between. Germline V gene lookup returns CDR1 LNHDA and CDR2 SQIVND (reference sequence). This CDR3 contains 15 residues. The DNA for the CDR3 is TGTGCCAGTAGTGGGCGTCTCCTAGCCAAAAACATTCAGTACTTC. As protein: CASSGRLLAKNIQYF.

This rearrangement joins TRBV7-9 to TRBJ1-3, with D hard to call. Germline V gene data show CDR1 as SEHNR and CDR2 as FQNEAQ (reference sequence). CDR3 length: 14 residues. Trimming took off 3 bases at V and 0 bases at J, with 6 bases between the two ends. The DNA of the CDR3 is TGTGCCAGCAGCTTGCTGGGCTCTGGAAACACCATATATTTT. Residues: CASSLLGSGNTIYF.

The sample holds one count of this clone. The genes are TRBV27 and TRBJ2-5; D unclear. The CDR3 is made up of 13 amino acids. Germline loops: CDR1 MNHEY, CDR2 SMNVEV (reference sequence). The ends were cut back, 2 bases at V and 6 bases at J, with 10 bases in the middle. The CDR3 sequence: CASSLGIGQTQYF. Here the CDR3 DNA reads TGTGCCAGCAGTTTAGGAATCGGGCAGACCCAGTACTTC.

Comment on this clone: Because the CDR3 is missing its conserved closing phenylalanine or tryptophan, this is likely a read error. This chain connects TRBV6-5 to TRBJ1-1; D uncertain. In germline, CDR1 is MNHEY, CDR2 SVGAGI. The length of the CDR3 is 13 residues. V lost 8 bases and J lost 2, with 12 bases in between. The CDR3 loop reads CASRHNTNTEAFL. The CDR3 DNA follows: TGTGCCAGCCGACACAACACCAACACTGAAGCTTTCCTT.

The chain has TRBV4-1 and TRBJ2-5; TRBD1 agrees at 7 bases. The assigned J gene may be wrong: the sequence end matches TRBJ2-7 better. CDR3 length equals 14 residues. Germline V gene lookup returns CDR1 MGHRA and CDR2 YSYEKL. CDR3 DNA sequence: TGCGCCAGCAGCCCCCGGGACAGCTCCTACGAGCAGTACTTC. Translated: CASSPRDSSYEQYF.

CDR3 bases: TGCGCCAGCAGCTTCAAAACCAGTGGACAGGGAGGAGAGACCCAGTACTTC. Encoded protein: CASSFKTSGQGGETQYF. The genes are TRBV5-1 and TRBJ2-5, with 8 bases aligning to TRBD1. The CDR3 covers 17 residues. Looked up from germline, CDR1 is SGHRS and CDR2 is YFSETQ. Germline trimming cut 2 bases from V and 4 bases from J; bases unmatched to any gene: 13.

This sequence joins TRBV20-1 and TRBJ1-2; unclear D gene. The germline V gene encodes CDR1 DFQATT and CDR2 SNEGSKA (reference sequence). The CDR3 loop spans 11 amino acids. The V gene lost 5 bases and the J gene lost 3 bases, with 7 bases spanning the gap. This chain's CDR3 is CSARGDYGYTF. In DNA form, the CDR3 reads TGCAGTGCTCGGGGAGACTATGGCTACACCTTC.

Only one count was recorded for this clone. The chain links TRBV10-3 to TRBJ1-4, with no clear D. There are 13 residues in the CDR3. The ends were cut back, 4 bases at V and 8 bases at J, with 11 bases in the middle. Germline CDR1 ENHRY, CDR2 SYGVKD. The CDR3 sequence: CAISVGGNEKLFF. CDR3 in DNA: TGTGCCATCAGTGTAGGAGGCAACGAAAAACTGTTTTTT.

The CDR3 sequence: CASTPGTGYTGELFF. Here the CDR3 DNA reads TGTGCCAGCACCCCCGGGACAGGGTACACCGGGGAGCTGTTTTTT. J is TRBJ2-2 and V is TRBV28; 9 positions agree with TRBD1. J gave up 3 bases and V 7 bases, and 6 bases lay outside the gene matches. This CDR3 has 15 amino acids. Looked up from germline, CDR1 is MDHEN and CDR2 is SYDVKM.

The chain joins TRBV28 to TRBJ1-2, with D tentatively TRBD1 (5 bases). The CDR3 runs 15 residues. Germline V lookup: CDR1 MDHEN, CDR2 SYDVKM. V was shortened by 8 bases and J by 0 bases, with 16 bases between the two germline ends. CDR3: CASGSGGEANYGYTF. CDR3 nucleotides: TGTGCCAGCGGTTCAGGAGGGGAAGCTAACTATGGCTACACCTTC.

Turning to this clone: This clone may be a read error of a much larger clone one base away. This sample also contains other DNA sequences that code for the same CDR3. V usage is TRBV18 and J usage is TRBJ2-1; the D is unclear. The CDR3 totals 14 residues. From germline, CDR1 is KGHSH and CDR2 LQKENI. Trimming stripped 3 bases from V and 7 bases from J, with 13 bases between. The CDR3 nucleotides are TGTGCCAGCTCACCGACGATGGGTGCGAATGAGCAGTTCTTC. Amino acid sequence: CASSPTMGANEQFF.

The CDR3 bases are TGTGCCAGCAGTTTATTGGACCCTGGGAACACTGAAGCTTTCTTT. Encoded protein: CASSLLDPGNTEAFF. The V call is TRBV28, the J call TRBJ1-1; D is ambiguous. Trimming left V 1 base short and J 1 base short, with 10 bases between. CDR3 length equals 15 residues. The germline V gene has CDR1 MDHEN and CDR2 SYDVKM.

This chain uses TRBV6-5 with TRBJ2-7; 9 bases agree with TRBD1. The CDR3 sequence is 16 residues long. Germline-derived CDR1 and CDR2 are MNHEY and SVGAGI. V lost 0 bases, J lost 5 bases, and 8 bases stayed unmatched. The CDR3 DNA reads TGTGCCAGCAGTTACTCTCCCGGGACAGGGCTTGACGAGCAGTACTTC. Translated, it gives CASSYSPGTGLDEQYF.

The chain links TRBV2 to TRBJ2-7; D not resolved. Germline V CDR1 and CDR2: SNHLY, FYNNEI. The CDR3 extends over 13 amino acids. Trimming shortened V by 8 bases and J by 0 bases, and 11 bases separated the two germline ends. Here the CDR3 DNA reads TGTGCCAGCGGACGAAGGGTCTCCTACGAGCAGTACTTC. Protein sequence: CASGRRVSYEQYF.

This chain links TRBV30 with TRBJ2-3; 12 bases line up with TRBD2. The CDR3 runs to 17 residues. After removal of 0 bases from V and 4 bases from J, the junction contained 8 bases not matched to a gene. Germline V gene data show CDR1 as GTSNPN and CDR2 as SVGIG (reference sequence). Here the CDR3 reads CAWSVKASGRASDTQYF. In nucleotides, the CDR3 is TGTGCCTGGAGTGTAAAGGCTAGCGGGAGGGCCTCAGATACGCAGTATTTT.

The chain links TRBV2 to TRBJ2-7, with 8 positions matching TRBD1. CDR3 size: 13 residues. V was pared by 6 bases and J by 7 bases, with 8 bases of the junction left unmatched. CDR1 is SNHLY and CDR2 is FYNNEI in the germline V gene. The CDR3 protein is CASRRQGAEEQYF. The CDR3 nucleotides read TGTGCCAGCAGGCGTCAGGGGGCTGAAGAGCAGTACTTC.

V is TRBV14 and J is TRBJ1-1, with D unresolved. CDR3 size: 12 residues. Germline CDR1 reads SGHDN; CDR2 reads FVKESK. Trimming took 5 bases from V and 8 from J, leaving 12 bases between them. The CDR3 here is CASSFHPGEAFF. The CDR3 DNA reads TGTGCCAGCAGCTTTCACCCCGGAGAAGCTTTCTTT.

This chain connects TRBV7-9 to TRBJ2-7, with 9 bases identical to TRBD1. Germline loops: CDR1 SEHNR, CDR2 FQNEAQ (reference sequence). J was trimmed by 4 bases and V by 6 bases; bases with no gene match: 7. The CDR3 consists of 14 residues. The DNA for the CDR3 is TGTGCCAGCAGACTCGGGACAGGGTCATACGAGCAGTACTTC. Amino acid sequence: CASRLGTGSYEQYF. The full variable domain, rest sourced from reference TRBV7-9 and TRBJ2-7, is DTGVSQNPRHKITKRGQNVTFRCDPISEHNRLYWYRQTLGQGPEFLTYFQNEAQLEKSRLLSDRFSAERPKGSFSTLEIQRTEQGDSAMYLCASRLGTGSYEQYFGPGTRLTVT.

The chain has TRBV7-2 and TRBJ2-2, with no clear D. The CDR3 runs to 15 residues. V shed 1 base and J shed 2 bases, with 8 bases lying between them. The V gene's germline CDR1 is SGHTA and CDR2 FQGNSA. The CDR3 is CASSLGRHNTGELFF. CDR3 DNA: TGTGCCAGCAGCTTAGGGCGGCATAACACCGGGGAGCTGTTTTTT. Full variable domain (missing parts from reference TRBV7-2 and TRBJ2-2): GAGVSQSPSNKVTEKGKDVELRCDPISGHTALYWYRQSLGQGLEFLIYFQGNSAPDKSGLPSDRFSAERTGGSVSTLTIQRTQQEDSAVYLCASSLGRHNTGELFFGEGSRLTVL.

Concerning this clone: Other DNA sequences from this sample encode an identical CDR3 as well. The chain carries TRBV6-1 and TRBJ2-7, with D unresolved. V shed 7 bases and J shed 0 bases, with 7 bases lying between them. Germline-derived CDR1 and CDR2 are MNHNS and SASEGT. This CDR3 has 12 residues. CDR3 sequence reads: CASNRGSYEQYF. CDR3 sequence (DNA): TGTGCCAGCAACCGCGGCTCCTACGAGCAGTACTTC.

The chain is built from TRBV29-1 and TRBJ1-4; TRBD1 is a possible D gene (6 bases). This CDR3 spans 15 amino acids. Germline assignment: CDR1 SQVTM and CDR2 ANQGSEA. V was clipped by 4 bases and J by 7 bases, with 19 bases between them. For the CDR3, the DNA is TGCAGCGTTGGGGTCTCGGGGGCCGTAGCTGAAAAACTGTTTTTT. It translates to CSVGVSGAVAEKLFF.

As to this clone: Possible read error: a much larger clone is one base away. The chain employs TRBV9 and TRBJ2-3, with D unclear. Trimming removed 0 bases from V and 2 bases from J, with 1 base in between. This CDR3 region has 12 residues. Germline V gene sequence: CDR1 SGDLS, CDR2 YYNGEE. The CDR3 region is CASSVDTDTQYF. The CDR3 nucleotides are TGTGCCAGCAGCGTAGACACAGATACGCAGTATTTT.

The V and J genes are TRBV18 and TRBJ2-7; either TRBD1 or TRBD2 may supply D (5 bases each). The CDR3 runs to 15 residues. Per germline, CDR1 KGHSH and CDR2 LQKENI. Trimming pared 2 bases from V and 6 bases from J, leaving 17 bases between. This CDR3 is CASSPSWGRETEQYF. The CDR3 DNA reads as TGTGCCAGCTCACCAAGCTGGGGCAGGGAGACCGAGCAGTACTTC. The variable domain in full, completed from reference TRBV18 and TRBJ2-7, reads NAGVMQNPRHLVRRRGQEARLRCSPMKGHSHVYWYRQLPEEGLKFMVYLQKENIIDESGMPKERFSAEFPKEGPSILRIQQVVRGDSAAYFCASSPSWGRETEQYFGPGTRLTVT.

The rearrangement uses TRBV6-5 and TRBJ1-5, with D hard to call. The CDR3 has 15 amino acids. The V end lost 0 bases, the J end lost 0 bases, and 6 bases lay between the germline ends. Germline CDR1 reads MNHEY; CDR2 reads SVGAGI. CDR3 residues: CASSYSVSSNQPQHF. CDR3 bases: TGTGCCAGCAGTTACTCCGTATCTAGCAATCAGCCCCAGCATTTT.

This clone was counted once. The same CDR3 is also encoded by other DNA sequences in this sample. The chain is built from TRBV5-1 and TRBJ2-5, with D maybe TRBD2 (5 bases). The CDR3 loop spans 14 amino acids. CDR1 is SGHRS and CDR2 is YFSETQ in the germline V gene. Trimming took 6 bases from V and 5 from J, leaving 17 bases between them. CDR3 loop: CASTPSGSGETQYF. Here the CDR3 DNA reads TGCGCCAGCACGCCCTCGGGGTCCGGGGAGACCCAGTACTTC.